This T cell receptor (beta chain) emerged from a study of blood T cell repertoires in COVID-19. Study-wide background: In each case, the material was cDNA or gDNA derived from T cells, B-cell-depleted T cells, or PBMCs.

TCRdb's table, derived via immunoSEQ multiplex PCR, lists solely in-frame clones and lacks some. The data contain 150,000 or so clones, about 90% of them singletons. V dropped 1 base and J dropped 0 bases, with 5 bases sitting between them. Germline values: CDR1 SQVTM, CDR2 ANQGSEA. The CDR3 has 13 residues. The rearrangement uses TRBV29-1 and TRBJ2-3, with D unresolved. The TCR originated in a man in his forties or fifties with acute or convalescent COVID-19. The sample taken for sequencing was peripheral blood. CDR3 amino acids: CSVEGGSTDTQYF. In DNA form, the CDR3 reads TGCAGCGTTGAAGGCGGAAGCACAGATACGCAGTATTTT.